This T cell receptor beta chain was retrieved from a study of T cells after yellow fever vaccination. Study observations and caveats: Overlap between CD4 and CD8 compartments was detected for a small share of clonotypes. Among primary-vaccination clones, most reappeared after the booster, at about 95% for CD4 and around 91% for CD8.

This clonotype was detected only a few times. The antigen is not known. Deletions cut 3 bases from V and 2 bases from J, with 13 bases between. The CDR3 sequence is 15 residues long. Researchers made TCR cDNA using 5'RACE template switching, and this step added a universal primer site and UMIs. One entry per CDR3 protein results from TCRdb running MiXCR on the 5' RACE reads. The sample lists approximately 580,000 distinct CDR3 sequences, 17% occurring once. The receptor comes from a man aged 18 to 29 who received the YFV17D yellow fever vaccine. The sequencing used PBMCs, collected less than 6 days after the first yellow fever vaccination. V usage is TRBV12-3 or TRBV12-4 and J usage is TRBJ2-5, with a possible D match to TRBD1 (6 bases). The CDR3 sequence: CASSLGTGRQETQYF. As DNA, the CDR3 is TGTGCCAGCAGTTTGGGAACAGGGCGACAAGAGACCCAGTACTTC.